This is a list of T cell receptor beta chains from one sample in a study of shared clonotypes between healthy human individuals. Assay used: immunoSEQ multiplex PCR; TCRdb lists only in-frame clones, some missing. This table has 2 million to 2.5 million clones, 90% to 95% appearing once. The material sequenced was naive CD4+ T cells sorted from blood. These receptors all stem from a man younger than 30 in good health. Both conserved end residues are part of each CDR3. D genes are given only for firm matches. For some rows the clone size is stated as once, few or many, or as a class when expanded; others skip it.

v_gene,j_gene,d_gene,abundance,CDR3nt,CDR3aa
TRBV5-1,TRBJ2-7,.,.,TGCGCCAGCAGCCGGGGGTCTAACCCTGCCTACGAGCAGTACTTC,CASSRGSNPAYEQYF
TRBV21-1,TRBJ1-6,.,.,TGTGCCAGCAGCCATCAGGCTAGTCGGGGCTCACCCCTCCACTTT,CASSHQASRGSPLHF
TRBV2,TRBJ1-1,.,.,TGTGCCAGCAGTGAACCTGAGAACACTGAAGCTTTCTTT,CASSEPENTEAFF
TRBV6-1,TRBJ1-6,.,.,TGTGCCAGCAGTGTTATCCGGGACGGTAATTCACCCCTCCACTTT,CASSVIRDGNSPLHF
TRBV19,TRBJ1-2,.,few,TGTGCCAGTACCAACCCAGGGACGAGCTACACCTTC,CASTNPGTSYTF
TRBV18,TRBJ2-2,TRBD1,.,TGTGCCAGCTCAGCTACCGGGACAGCGAACACCGGGGAGCTGTTTTTT,CASSATGTANTGELFF
TRBV7-2,TRBJ2-3,.,once,TGTGCCAGCAGCTCCTTTGGCGCGGGCACAGATACGCAGTATTTT,CASSSFGAGTDTQYF
TRBV2,TRBJ2-7,.,.,TGTGCCAGCAGACGGGGACGGGCCTACGAGCAGTACTTC,CASRRGRAYEQYF
TRBV6-1,TRBJ1-6,.,.,TGTGCCAGCAGTGTATACACAGGAGGGATGAGCTCCTATAATTCACCCCTCCACTTT,CASSVYTGGMSSYNSPLHF
TRBV7-9,TRBJ2-2,TRBD1,.,TGTGCCAGCAGTCTCGGACAGGGTCAGAGCACCGGGGAGCTGTTTTTT,CASSLGQGQSTGELFF
TRBV27,TRBJ2-2,.,once,TGTGCCAGCCTCCAAACCGGGAGCCTTGGGATCGGGGAGCTGTTTTTT,CASLQTGSLGIGELFF
TRBV5-1,TRBJ2-7,.,.,TGCGCCAGCAGCCCGGGGATGGGAAGCTCCTACGAGCAGTACTTC,CASSPGMGSSYEQYF
TRBV27,TRBJ1-1,.,.,TGTGCCAGCGCCCGGTTGGGGAACACTGAAGCTTTCTTT,CASARLGNTEAFF
TRBV9,TRBJ1-3,.,.,TGTGCCAGCAGCTCTGGTTTTGGAAACACCATATATTTT,CASSSGFGNTIYF
TRBV12-2,TRBJ1-3,.,.,TGTGCAAGTCGCTTAGAGCAAGCCTCTGGAAACACCATATATTTT,CASRLEQASGNTIYF
TRBV19,TRBJ1-4,.,.,TGTGCCAGTAATCCAACCGCGGGGGGGCAAACTAATGAAAAACTGTTTTTT,CASNPTAGGQTNEKLFF
TRBV2,TRBJ1-4,.,.,TGTGCCAGCAGTGTTCTGGGGGAGGGAGAAAAACTGTTTTTT,CASSVLGEGEKLFF
TRBV7-9,TRBJ2-2,TRBD2,.,TGTGCCAACCAGGTCCTCGGGGGGACCGGGGAGCTGTTTTTT,CANQVLGGTGELFF
TRBV6-5,TRBJ1-5,.,.,TGTGCCAGCAGTGCAGGGGACGCAGGTCAGCCCCAGCATTTT,CASSAGDAGQPQHF
TRBV7-2,TRBJ1-1,TRBD1,.,TGTGCCAGCAGCTCCCGGGAGGGGGCCCGTGTCACTGAAGCTTTCTTT,CASSSREGARVTEAFF
TRBV21-1,TRBJ1-2,.,once,TGTGCCAGCAGCAGCCCCGGACAGGGGAGTGAGGGCTACACCTTC,CASSSPGQGSEGYTF
TRBV30,TRBJ2-2,.,.,TGTGCCTGGGCGGGCGGGGAGACCGGGGAGCTGTTTTTT,CAWAGGETGELFF
TRBV28,TRBJ1-5,.,.,TGTGCCAGCAGCCTCTATATACCTACAGGGTTAGGCAATCAGCCCCAGCATTTT,CASSLYIPTGLGNQPQHF
TRBV5-4,TRBJ2-1,.,.,TGTGCCAGCAGCCTCCGACTAGACTCCTACAATGAGCAGTTCTTC,CASSLRLDSYNEQFF
TRBV7-3,TRBJ2-1,.,.,TGTGCCAGCAGCTTAAATGCACCCCACTCCTACAATGAGCAGTTCTTC,CASSLNAPHSYNEQFF
TRBV7-2,TRBJ1-1,.,.,TGTGCCAGCAGCTCTGTGACAGGCCTGAACACTGAAGCTTTCTTT,CASSSVTGLNTEAFF
TRBV6-1,TRBJ2-7,.,.,TGTGCCAGCAGTGAAGGCCCCGCGGACTTCTACGAGCAGTACTTC,CASSEGPADFYEQYF
TRBV10-3,TRBJ1-2,TRBD1,.,TGTGCCATCAGCCCCGGGACAGGGGGCTCTGGCTACACCTTC,CAISPGTGGSGYTF
TRBV10-1,TRBJ1-3,.,.,TGCGCCAGCAGTTCGGACGGAAACTCTGGAAACACCATATATTTT,CASSSDGNSGNTIYF
TRBV19,TRBJ1-1,TRBD1,.,TGTGCCAGTAGTAGCACAGGGGCCACTGAAGCTTTCTTT,CASSSTGATEAFF
TRBV19,TRBJ2-2,.,.,TGTGCCAGTAGCCCCGTGACGTCGAACACCGGGGAGCTGTTTTTT,CASSPVTSNTGELFF
TRBV7-2,TRBJ2-2,.,once,TGTGCCAGCAGCTTACTCGACCTTGTAAACACCGGGGAGCTGTTTTTT,CASSLLDLVNTGELFF
TRBV14,TRBJ2-7,.,.,TGTGCCAGCAGCCAGGGCCTTAGCTCCTACGAGCAGTACTTC,CASSQGLSSYEQYF
TRBV9,TRBJ1-6,TRBD1,.,TGTGCCAGCAGCGTAGACCTTCAGGGGGCAACCTATAATTCACCCCTCCACTTT,CASSVDLQGATYNSPLHF
TRBV5-1,TRBJ1-2,TRBD1,.,TGCGCCAGCAGGAGTGGGGACAGGGATCGCGGCTACACCTTC,CASRSGDRDRGYTF
TRBV7-2,TRBJ2-1,.,.,TGTGCCAGCAGCTTAGCTTTAAGAGACCCCTACAATGAGCAGTTCTTC,CASSLALRDPYNEQFF
TRBV30,TRBJ1-3,.,.,TGTGCCTGGAGTTACAGGGCCTCTGGAAACACCATATATTTT,CAWSYRASGNTIYF
TRBV19,TRBJ2-5,.,.,TGTGCCAGTAGTTTCGGGTTACAAGAGACCCAGTACTTC,CASSFGLQETQYF
TRBV6-1,TRBJ2-7,.,.,TGTGCCAGCAGTGAAAGGTATTTGAATCCCCCCTACGAGCAGTACTTC,CASSERYLNPPYEQYF
TRBV5-1,TRBJ2-7,.,many,TGCGCCAGCAGCTTGGGTCGGGGGCCCATGTCCTACGAGCAGTACTTC,CASSLGRGPMSYEQYF
TRBV5-4,TRBJ2-5,TRBD2,.,TGTGCCAGCAGCGTGGGGGGGATCGAGGAGACCCAGTACTTC,CASSVGGIEETQYF
TRBV27,TRBJ2-7,TRBD1,.,TGTGCCAGCAGTTTGGAAGGTGGACAGGGCCCCTACGAGCAGTACTTC,CASSLEGGQGPYEQYF
TRBV9,TRBJ1-6,.,.,TGTGCCAGCAGCCCCGGGGGTAATTCACCCCTCCACTTT,CASSPGGNSPLHF
TRBV27,TRBJ2-7,TRBD2,.,TGTGCCAGCAGCCGGATGGGACTAGTGAGCCCGGGCGAGCAGTACTTC,CASSRMGLVSPGEQYF
TRBV6-6,TRBJ2-5,.,.,TGTGCCAGCAGACACTGGTTGGGCCTGGGAGAGACCCAGTACTTC,CASRHWLGLGETQYF
TRBV6-5,TRBJ1-1,.,.,TGTGCCAGCAGTTCCGGGACTGCGAACACTGAAGCTTTCTTT,CASSSGTANTEAFF
TRBV11-2,TRBJ2-5,TRBD1,.,TGTGCCAGCAGCGGGGATGGGACAGAAGAGACCCAGTACTTC,CASSGDGTEETQYF
TRBV5-1,TRBJ2-1,TRBD2,.,TGCGCCAGCAGTCTCGGGACTAGCTCCTACAATGAGCAGTTCTTC,CASSLGTSSYNEQFF
TRBV6-5,TRBJ2-1,TRBD2,few,TGTGCCAGCAGTCGCGGGACTAGCGGGGCCAATGAGCAGTTCTTC,CASSRGTSGANEQFF
TRBV10-3,TRBJ2-7,.,.,TGTGCCATCAGTTCACAGGGTTACGAGCAGTACTTC,CAISSQGYEQYF
TRBV18,TRBJ1-2,.,.,TGTGCCAGCTCACCACCTGTTGGCAACGCTAACTATGGCTACACCTTC,CASSPPVGNANYGYTF
TRBV5-1,TRBJ2-7,.,.,TGCGCCAGCAGTGACGGCGTTTCGTCTAACGAGCAGTACTTC,CASSDGVSSNEQYF
TRBV28,TRBJ2-2,.,.,TGTGCCAGCAGTTCCCCGCGTAGGGGGGAGCTGTTTTTT,CASSSPRRGELFF
TRBV6-1,TRBJ2-1,.,.,TGTGCCAGCCGGATAGAGGTCAATGAGCAGTTCTTC,CASRIEVNEQFF
TRBV10-3,TRBJ2-3,TRBD1,.,TGTGCCGCAGGACAGGGGGCAACAGATACGCAGTATTTT,CAAGQGATDTQYF
TRBV4-1,TRBJ1-1,TRBD1,.,TGCGCCAGCAGCCAACCGGACAGGTCGAACACTGAAGCTTTCTTT,CASSQPDRSNTEAFF
TRBV6-1,TRBJ2-7,TRBD1,.,TGTGCCAGCAGTGAAGGGACAGGGTCGTACTTC,CASSEGTGSYF